This T cell receptor beta chain was sequenced during a study of control samples from healthy donors and cancer patients. The length of the CDR3 is 13 residues. CDR1 is MNHEY, CDR2 SVGAGI, per germline. V lost 10 bases, J lost 2 bases, and 14 bases lay in between. Data came from immunoSEQ multiplex PCR; TCRdb stores just in-frame clones and leaves some out. The data show fewer than 100,000 clones, nearly 90% seen once. The specimen sequenced was blood. This clonotype was sampled from a woman in her 50s in good health. The chain uses TRBV6-5 and TRBJ1-2; D not certain. The CDR3 DNA follows: TGTGCCACCAACGGAGGAGTCAACTATGGCTACACCTTC. It yields the protein CATNGGVNYGYTF.